This TCR beta chain was documented in a study of blood T cells in healthy people across ages. J gave up 3 bases and V 1 base, and 6 bases lay outside the gene matches. There are 16 residues in the CDR3. Germline V gives CDR1 SGHTA, CDR2 FQGNSA. Combining a sample-barcoded 5' primer with a J-beta primer mix, a second PCR ran for about 7 to 11 cycles. Paired-end reads containing CDR3 totaled no fewer than 2.5 million for each sample. TCRdb reprocessed the 5' RACE reads with MiXCR, giving one entry per CDR3 protein. The sample includes some 800,000 distinct CDR3 sequences, around 43% of them seen just once. This clonotype occurred a few times.

The chain uses TRBV7-2 and TRBJ2-1, with 7 bases identical to TRBD1. The TCR was taken from a man aged 55 to 70 in good health. Sequenced input: blood. The CDR3 DNA is TGTGCCAGCAGCTTAGGTGGCAGGGGGAACTACAATGAGCAGTTCTTC. It translates to CASSLGGRGNYNEQFF.